This T cell receptor beta chain was recovered during a study of radiation and T cells in renal cell carcinoma. Overall study context: Nephrectomy followed 15 Gy stereotactic body radiation by 4 weeks. Whole-study results and caveats: Baseline intratumoral clonotype presence is unknown without pretreatment biopsies.

From germline, CDR1 is MGHRA and CDR2 YSYEKL. CDR3 size: 14 residues. J gave up 4 bases and V 6 bases, and 6 bases lay outside the gene matches. Time point here: blood 2 weeks post-SBRT. As for treatment: 15 Gy SBRT to primary tumor, nephrectomy 4 weeks later. Radiation-treated patients gave blood at baseline, week 2 and week 4. The table came from immunoSEQ multiplex PCR; TCRdb's copy has only in-frame clones and leaves some out. The sample records 120,000 or so clones, 88% being singletons. Concerning this clone itself: Its specificity is not known.

This receptor was identified in a woman between 65 and 79 years old with renal cell carcinoma. The source material was blood, sampled from a patient whose treatment included radiotherapy and nephrectomy. The chain recombines TRBV4-1 with TRBJ2-3; 8 bases are a match to TRBD2. The CDR3 region is CASSSGGAADTQYF. In DNA form, the CDR3 reads TGCGCCAGCAGTTCCGGGGGGGCCGCAGATACGCAGTATTTT.